This T cell receptor beta chain was recovered during a study of blood T cell repertoires in COVID-19. Study-wide background: Nucleic acid was either cDNA or gDNA, and it came from T cells, B-cell-depleted T cells, or PBMCs.

Looked up from germline, CDR1 is LNHDA and CDR2 is SQIVND (reference sequence). This CDR3 has 15 residues. Trimming took 11 bases from V and 0 from J, leaving 19 bases between them. Methods used by the authors: It was from reference gene primer amplification that nucleated cell counts were estimated. Sequenced by immunoSEQ multiplex PCR; TCRdb stores in-frame clones only, minus some. V and J calls and clone size are given by that table; D and trimming were obtained from the DNA. The repertoire holds about 50,000 clones, around 88% seen once, with over 5% in the top ten. This receptor was obtained from a woman older than 75 with acute or convalescent COVID-19. The sample consisted of peripheral blood. The chain links TRBV19 to TRBJ1-2, with D perhaps TRBD1 (6 bases). The CDR3 sequence is CAASGTSPTNYGYTF. The DNA for the CDR3 is TGTGCCGCAAGCGGGACAAGCCCAACTAACTATGGCTACACCTTC.